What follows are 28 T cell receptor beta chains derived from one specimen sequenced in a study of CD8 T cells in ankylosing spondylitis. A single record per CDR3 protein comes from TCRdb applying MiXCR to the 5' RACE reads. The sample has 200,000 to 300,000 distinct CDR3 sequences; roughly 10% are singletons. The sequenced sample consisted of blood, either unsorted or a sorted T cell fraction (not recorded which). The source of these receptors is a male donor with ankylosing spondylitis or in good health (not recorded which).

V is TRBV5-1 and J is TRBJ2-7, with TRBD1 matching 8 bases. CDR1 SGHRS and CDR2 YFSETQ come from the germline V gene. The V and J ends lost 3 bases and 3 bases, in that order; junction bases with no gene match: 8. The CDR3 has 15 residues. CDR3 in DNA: TGCGCCAGCAGCTCGCACCCGGGACAGGTCTACGAGCAGTACTTC. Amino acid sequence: CASSSHPGQVYEQYF.

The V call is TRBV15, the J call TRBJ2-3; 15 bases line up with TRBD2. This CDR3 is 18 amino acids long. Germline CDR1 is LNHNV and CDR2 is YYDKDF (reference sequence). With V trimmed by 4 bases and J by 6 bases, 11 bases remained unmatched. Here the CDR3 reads CATSTRRTSGGARDTQYF. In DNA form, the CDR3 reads TGTGCCACCAGCACCCGTCGGACTAGCGGGGGGGCCAGGGATACGCAGTATTTT. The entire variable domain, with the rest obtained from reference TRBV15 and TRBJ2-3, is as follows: DAMVIQNPRYQVTQFGKPVTLSCSQTLNHNVMYWYQQKSSQAPKLLFHYYDKDFNNEADTPDNFQSRRPNTSFCFLDIRSPGLGDTAMYLCATSTRRTSGGARDTQYFGPGTRLTVL.

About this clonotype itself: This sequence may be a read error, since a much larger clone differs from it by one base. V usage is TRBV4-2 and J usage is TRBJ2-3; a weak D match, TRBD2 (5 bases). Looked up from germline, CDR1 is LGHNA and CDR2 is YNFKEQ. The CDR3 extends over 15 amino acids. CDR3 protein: CASSYGELGTDRQYF. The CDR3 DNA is TGTGCCAGCAGCTACGGGGAGCTGGGCACAGATAGGCAGTATTTT.

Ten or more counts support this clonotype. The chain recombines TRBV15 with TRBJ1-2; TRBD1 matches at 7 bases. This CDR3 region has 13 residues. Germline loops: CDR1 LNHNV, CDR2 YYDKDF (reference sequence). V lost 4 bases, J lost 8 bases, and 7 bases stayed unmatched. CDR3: CATSTRTGEGYTF. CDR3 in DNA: TGTGCCACCAGCACGAGAACAGGGGAAGGCTACACCTTC.

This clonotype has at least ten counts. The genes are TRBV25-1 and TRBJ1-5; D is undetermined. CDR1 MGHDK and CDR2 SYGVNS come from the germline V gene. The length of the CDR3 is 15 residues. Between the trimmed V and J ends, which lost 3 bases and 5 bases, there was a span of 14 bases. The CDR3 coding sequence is TGTGCCAGCAGTGACACCCGAACGGCAGATCAGCCCCAGCATTTT. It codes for CASSDTRTADQPQHF. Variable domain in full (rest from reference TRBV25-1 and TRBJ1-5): EADIYQTPRYLVIGTGKKITLECSQTMGHDKMYWYQQDPGMELHLIHYSYGVNSTEKGDLSSESTVSRIRTEHFPLTLESARPSHTSQYLCASSDTRTADQPQHFGDGTRLSIL.

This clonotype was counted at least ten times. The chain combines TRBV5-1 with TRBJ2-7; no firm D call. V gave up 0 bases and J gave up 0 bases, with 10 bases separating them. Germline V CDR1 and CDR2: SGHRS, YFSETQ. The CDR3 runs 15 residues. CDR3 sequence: CASSLGPLSSYEQYF. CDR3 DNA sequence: TGCGCCAGCAGCTTGGGCCCCTTGAGCTCCTACGAGCAGTACTTC.

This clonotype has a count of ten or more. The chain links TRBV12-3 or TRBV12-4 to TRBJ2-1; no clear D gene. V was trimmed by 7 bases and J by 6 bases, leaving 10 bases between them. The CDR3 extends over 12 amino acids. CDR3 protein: CASTPETNEQFF. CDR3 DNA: TGTGCCAGCACCCCAGAAACCAATGAGCAGTTCTTC.

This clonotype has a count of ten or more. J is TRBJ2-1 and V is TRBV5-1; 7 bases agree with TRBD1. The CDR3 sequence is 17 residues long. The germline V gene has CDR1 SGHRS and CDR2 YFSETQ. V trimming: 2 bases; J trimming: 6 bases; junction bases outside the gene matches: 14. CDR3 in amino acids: CASSFGHGTAVGNEQFF. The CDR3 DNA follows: TGCGCCAGCAGCTTTGGACACGGGACAGCCGTTGGCAATGAGCAGTTCTTC.

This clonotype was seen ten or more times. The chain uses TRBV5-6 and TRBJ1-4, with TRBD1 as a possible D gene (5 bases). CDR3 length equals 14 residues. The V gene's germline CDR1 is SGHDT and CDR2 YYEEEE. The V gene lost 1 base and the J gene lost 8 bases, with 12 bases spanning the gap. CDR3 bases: TGTGCCAGCAGCTTGAGGTGGAGGGACGAAAAACTGTTTTTT. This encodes CASSLRWRDEKLFF.

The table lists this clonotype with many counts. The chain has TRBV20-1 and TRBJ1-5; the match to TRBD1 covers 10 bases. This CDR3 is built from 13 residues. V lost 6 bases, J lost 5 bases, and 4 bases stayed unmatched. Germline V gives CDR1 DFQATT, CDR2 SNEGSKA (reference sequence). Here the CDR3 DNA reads TGCAGTGCGTCTGGACAGGGGGATCAGCCCCAGCATTTT. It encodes CSASGQGDQPQHF.

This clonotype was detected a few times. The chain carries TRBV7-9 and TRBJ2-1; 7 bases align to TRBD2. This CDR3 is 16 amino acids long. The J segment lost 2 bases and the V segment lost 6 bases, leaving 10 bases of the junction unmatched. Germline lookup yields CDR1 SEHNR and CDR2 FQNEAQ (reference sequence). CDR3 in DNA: TGTGCCAGCAGTCGACCTCAAGGGAGGGCCTACAATGAGCAGTTCTTC. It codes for CASSRPQGRAYNEQFF.

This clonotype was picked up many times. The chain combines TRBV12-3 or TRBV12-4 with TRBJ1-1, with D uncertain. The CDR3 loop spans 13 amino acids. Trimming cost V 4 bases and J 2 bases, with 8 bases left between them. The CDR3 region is CASSYGSNTEAFF. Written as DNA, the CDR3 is TGTGCCAGCAGTTATGGGTCTAACACTGAAGCTTTCTTT.

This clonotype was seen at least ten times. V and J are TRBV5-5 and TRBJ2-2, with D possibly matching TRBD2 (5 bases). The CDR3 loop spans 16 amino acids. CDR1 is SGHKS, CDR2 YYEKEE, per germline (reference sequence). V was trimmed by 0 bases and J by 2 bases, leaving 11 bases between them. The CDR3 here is CASSLGSTGNTGELFF. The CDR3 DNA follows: TGTGCCAGCAGCTTGGGTAGTACGGGAAACACCGGGGAGCTGTTTTTT.

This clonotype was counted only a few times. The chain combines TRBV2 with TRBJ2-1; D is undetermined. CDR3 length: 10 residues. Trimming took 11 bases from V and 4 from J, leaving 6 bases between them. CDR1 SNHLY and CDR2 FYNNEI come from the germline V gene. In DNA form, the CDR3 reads TGTGCCTCAGAGTACAATGAGCAGTTCTTC. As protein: CASEYNEQFF.

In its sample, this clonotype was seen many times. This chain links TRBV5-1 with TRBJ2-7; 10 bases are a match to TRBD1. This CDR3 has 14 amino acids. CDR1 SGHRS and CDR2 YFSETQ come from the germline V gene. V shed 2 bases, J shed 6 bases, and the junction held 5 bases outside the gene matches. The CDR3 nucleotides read TGCGCCAGCAGCTTCGGGACAGGGGTTAGCGAGCAGTACTTC. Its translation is CASSFGTGVSEQYF.

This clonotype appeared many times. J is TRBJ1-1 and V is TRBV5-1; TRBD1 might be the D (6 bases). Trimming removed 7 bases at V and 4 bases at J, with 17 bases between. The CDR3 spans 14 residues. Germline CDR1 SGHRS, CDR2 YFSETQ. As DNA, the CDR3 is TGCGCCAGCTGGATAGGAGGAGGGGGCACTGAAGCTTTCTTT. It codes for CASWIGGGGTEAFF.

The CDR3 region has the DNA TGCAGTGCTACCAAGACGGCGGGAGGCGCCGGGGAGCTGTTTTTT. The encoded protein is CSATKTAGGAGELFF. The chain combines TRBV20-1 with TRBJ2-2, with TRBD2 identical over 8 bases. V trimming: 4 bases; J trimming: 6 bases; junction bases outside the gene matches: 10. The CDR3 is 15 amino acids. Germline V gene lookup returns CDR1 DFQATT and CDR2 SNEGSKA (reference sequence).

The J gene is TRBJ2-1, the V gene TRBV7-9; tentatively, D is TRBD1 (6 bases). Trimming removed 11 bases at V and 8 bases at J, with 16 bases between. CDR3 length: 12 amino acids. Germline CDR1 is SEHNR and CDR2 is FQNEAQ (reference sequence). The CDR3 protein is CAGNRVGDEQFF. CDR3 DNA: TGTGCCGGAAACAGGGTAGGAGATGAGCAGTTCTTC.

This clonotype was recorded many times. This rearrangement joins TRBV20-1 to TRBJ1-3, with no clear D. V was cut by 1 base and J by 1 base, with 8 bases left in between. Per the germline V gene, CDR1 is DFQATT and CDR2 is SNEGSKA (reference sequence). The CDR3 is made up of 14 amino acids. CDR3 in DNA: TGCAGTGCTAGAGCTTGGGGATCTGGAAACACCATATATTTT. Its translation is CSARAWGSGNTIYF.

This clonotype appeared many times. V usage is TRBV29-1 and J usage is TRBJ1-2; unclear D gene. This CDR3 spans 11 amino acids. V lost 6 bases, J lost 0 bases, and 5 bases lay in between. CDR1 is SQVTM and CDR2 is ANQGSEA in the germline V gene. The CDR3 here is CSVATNYGYTF. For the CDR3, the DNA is TGCAGCGTCGCAACTAACTATGGCTACACCTTC.

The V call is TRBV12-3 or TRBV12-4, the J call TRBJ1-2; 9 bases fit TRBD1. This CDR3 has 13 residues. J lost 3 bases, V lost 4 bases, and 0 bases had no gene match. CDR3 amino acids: CASSWTGDYGYTF. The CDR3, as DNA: TGTGCCAGCAGTTGGACAGGGGACTATGGCTACACCTTC.

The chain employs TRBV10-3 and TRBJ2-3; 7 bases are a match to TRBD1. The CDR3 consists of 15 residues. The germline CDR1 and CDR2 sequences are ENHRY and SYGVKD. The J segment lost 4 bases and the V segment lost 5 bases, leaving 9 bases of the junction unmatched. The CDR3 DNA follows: TGTGCCATCAGTTCCCTCGGACAGGAGTCAGATACGCAGTATTTT. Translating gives CAISSLGQESDTQYF.

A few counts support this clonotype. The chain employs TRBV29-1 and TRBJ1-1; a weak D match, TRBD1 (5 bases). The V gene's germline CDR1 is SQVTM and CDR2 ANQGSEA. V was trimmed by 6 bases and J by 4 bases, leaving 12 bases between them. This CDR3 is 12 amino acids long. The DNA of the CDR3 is TGCAGCGTCCACGGGGCGGTCACTGAAGCTTTCTTT. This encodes CSVHGAVTEAFF.

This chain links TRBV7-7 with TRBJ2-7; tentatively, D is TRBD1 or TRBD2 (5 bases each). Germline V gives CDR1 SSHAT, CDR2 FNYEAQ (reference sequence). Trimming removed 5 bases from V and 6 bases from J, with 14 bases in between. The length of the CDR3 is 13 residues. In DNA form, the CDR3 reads TGTGCCAGCAGCGTCGCCCTGAGGGGCGAGCAGTACTTC. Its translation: CASSVALRGEQYF.

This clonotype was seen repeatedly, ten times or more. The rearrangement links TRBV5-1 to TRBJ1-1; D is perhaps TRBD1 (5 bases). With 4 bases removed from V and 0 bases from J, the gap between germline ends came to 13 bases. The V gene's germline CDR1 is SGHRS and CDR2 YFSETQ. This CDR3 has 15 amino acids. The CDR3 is CASSARADMNTEAFF. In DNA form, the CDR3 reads TGCGCCAGCAGCGCCCGGGCGGACATGAACACTGAAGCTTTCTTT.

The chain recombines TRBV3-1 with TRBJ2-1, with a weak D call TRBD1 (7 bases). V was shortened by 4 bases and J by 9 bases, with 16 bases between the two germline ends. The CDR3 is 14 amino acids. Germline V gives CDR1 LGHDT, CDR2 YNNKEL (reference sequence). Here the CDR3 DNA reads TGTGCCAGCAGCCGCCCGGAGGGGGCGGGTGAGCAGTTCTTC. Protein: CASSRPEGAGEQFF.

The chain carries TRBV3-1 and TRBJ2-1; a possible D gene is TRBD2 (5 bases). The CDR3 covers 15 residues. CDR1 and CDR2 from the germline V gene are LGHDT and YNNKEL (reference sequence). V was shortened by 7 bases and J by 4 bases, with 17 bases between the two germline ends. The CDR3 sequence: CASTTGIGNYNEQFF. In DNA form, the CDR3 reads TGTGCCAGCACGACCGGGATAGGGAATTACAATGAGCAGTTCTTC.

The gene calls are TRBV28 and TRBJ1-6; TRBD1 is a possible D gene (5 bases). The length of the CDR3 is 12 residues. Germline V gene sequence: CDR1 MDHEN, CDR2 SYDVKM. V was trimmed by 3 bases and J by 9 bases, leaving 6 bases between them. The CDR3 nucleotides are TGTGCCAGCAGTTTTGGGGGTTCACCCCTCCACTTT. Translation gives CASSFGGSPLHF.